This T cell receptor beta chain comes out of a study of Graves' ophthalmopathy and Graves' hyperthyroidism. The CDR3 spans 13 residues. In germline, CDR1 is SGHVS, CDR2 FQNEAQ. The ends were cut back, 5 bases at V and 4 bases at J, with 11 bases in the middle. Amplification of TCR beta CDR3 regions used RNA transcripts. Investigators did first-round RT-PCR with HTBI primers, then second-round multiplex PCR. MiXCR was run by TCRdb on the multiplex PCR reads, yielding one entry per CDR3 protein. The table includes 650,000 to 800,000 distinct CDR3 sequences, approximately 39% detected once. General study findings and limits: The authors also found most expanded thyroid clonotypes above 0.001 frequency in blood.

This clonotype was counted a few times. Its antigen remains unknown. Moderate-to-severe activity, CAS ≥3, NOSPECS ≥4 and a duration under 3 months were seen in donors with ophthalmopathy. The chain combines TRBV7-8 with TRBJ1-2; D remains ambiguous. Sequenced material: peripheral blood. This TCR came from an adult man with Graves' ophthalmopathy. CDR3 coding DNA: TGTGCCAGCAGCACTGAGTGGGGCTATGGCTACACCTTC. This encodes CASSTEWGYGYTF.